The clone carrying this T cell receptor beta chain was seen ten or more times. The sample belongs to a study of metastatic and nonmetastatic thyroid tumors. With MiXCR, TCRdb called clones anew from the PCR reads. The repertoire consists of 45,000 to 65,000 clones, with 20% to 25% occurring once and the leading ten covering 4% to 5%. This CDR3 has 16 amino acids. Trimming pared 0 bases from V and 5 bases from J, leaving 15 bases between. Germline assignment: CDR1 SGHRS and CDR2 YFSETQ. Patients underwent thyroid surgery, and none had received any treatment before it. Sequencing was done on a sample of blood. The origin of this receptor is a female donor with papillary thyroid cancer or a benign thyroid nodule (not recorded which). Some clones in this sample may be carry-over from other donors' samples. This chain links TRBV5-1 with TRBJ2-1, with TRBD1 as a possible D gene (5 bases). CDR3 sequence reads: CASSLARVGWDNEQFF. The CDR3 nucleotides read TGCGCCAGCAGCTTGGCCAGGGTAGGATGGGACAATGAGCAGTTCTTC.